Below are 13 T cell receptor beta chains sequenced from a single sample in a study of T cell repertoires in cytomegalovirus infection. TCRdb analysed the reads with MiXCR anew, one entry per CDR3 protein. The sample holds about 160,000 distinct CDR3 sequences, roughly 18% seen once. Specimen: CD8+ T cells from PBMCs. The receptors were sampled from a human donor in good health (CMV status not recorded). Some clones in this sample may be carry-over from other donors' samples.

This clonotype was detected ten times or more. The rearrangement uses TRBV29-1 and TRBJ2-3, with D hard to call. In germline, CDR1 is SQVTM, CDR2 ANQGSEA. V was pared by 5 bases and J by 2 bases, with 8 bases between. The CDR3 sequence is 12 residues long. CDR3 amino acids: CSVSSITDTQYF. The CDR3 DNA sequence: TGCAGCGTTTCCTCCATCACAGATACGCAGTATTTT.

The V call is TRBV7-3, the J call TRBJ2-1; TRBD1 matches at 7 bases. The CDR3 is 13 residues long. V gave up 5 bases and J gave up 11 bases; unmatched junction bases: 9. Germline CDR1 reads SGHTA; CDR2 reads FQGTGA. The CDR3 nucleotides read TGTGCCAGCAGCCCCAAGGGTAGGGGGCAGCAGTTCTTC. This sequence encodes CASSPKGRGQQFF.

The chain joins TRBV6-2 or TRBV6-3 to TRBJ2-7; the D gene is possibly TRBD1 (6 bases). The ends were cut back, 2 bases at V and 1 base at J, with 12 bases in the middle. CDR1 is MNHEY and CDR2 is SVGEGT in the germline V gene. This CDR3 has 15 residues. CDR3 DNA: TGTGCCAGCAGTTACAGATGGGACACTTCCTACGAGCAGTACTTC. Translation gives CASSYRWDTSYEQYF.

This clonotype has ten or more counts. CDR3: CASSRGDQPGLGAKNIQYF. The CDR3 DNA follows: TGTGCCAGCAGCCGCGGGGACCAGCCGGGCCTGGGGGCCAAAAACATTCAGTACTTC. The V gene is TRBV7-7, the J gene TRBJ2-4, with D possibly being TRBD2 (6 bases). Germline CDR1 SSHAT, CDR2 FNYEAQ (reference sequence). This CDR3 has 19 residues. Trimming removed 5 bases from V and 1 base from J, with 24 bases in between. The entire variable domain, with the rest obtained from reference TRBV7-7 and TRBJ2-4, is as follows: GAGVSQSPRYKVTKRGQDVTLRCDPISSHATLYWYQQALGQGPEFLTYFNYEAQPDKSGLPSDRFSAERPEGSISTLTIQRTEQRDSAMYRCASSRGDQPGLGAKNIQYFGAGTRLSVL.

The chain uses TRBV7-2 and TRBJ2-7; D not certain. Deletions cut 1 base from V and 3 bases from J, with 13 bases between. Germline V gives CDR1 SGHTA, CDR2 FQGNSA. CDR3 size: 15 residues. The CDR3 region has the DNA TGTGCCAGCAGCTTAGTCGCGGTCCCCCTCTACGAGCAGTACTTC. Translated: CASSLVAVPLYEQYF.

In this sample, this clonotype turned up a few times. This chain connects TRBV25-1 to TRBJ2-1, with D hard to call. The CDR3 length is 11 residues. V dropped 6 bases and J dropped 10 bases, with 10 bases sitting between them. CDR1 is MGHDK and CDR2 is SYGVNS in the germline V gene. CDR3 residues: CASRSAAEQFF. The CDR3 nucleotides read TGTGCCAGCAGATCCGCAGCGGAGCAGTTCTTC.

This clonotype showed up just a few times. J is TRBJ2-3 and V is TRBV28; D remains unclear. Looked up from germline, CDR1 is MDHEN and CDR2 is SYDVKM. The CDR3 spans 14 residues. With 2 bases removed from V and 8 bases from J, the gap between germline ends came to 14 bases. CDR3 sequence reads: CASSLIETLGTQYF. CDR3 coding DNA: TGTGCCAGCAGTTTAATCGAAACGCTAGGTACGCAGTATTTT.

The sample holds a few counts of this clonotype. The V and J genes are TRBV7-9 and TRBJ2-7; 14 bases fit TRBD2. The V gene's germline CDR1 is SEHNR and CDR2 FQNEAQ (reference sequence). This CDR3 spans 16 amino acids. Germline trimming cut 5 bases from V and 3 bases from J; bases unmatched to any gene: 6. The CDR3 is CASSGPGLAGDYEQYF. For the CDR3, the DNA is TGTGCCAGCAGCGGACCGGGACTAGCGGGGGACTACGAGCAGTACTTC.

This clonotype was detected ten times or more. The V and J genes are TRBV7-2 and TRBJ2-7, with TRBD1 matching over 10 bases. This CDR3 spans 14 amino acids. In germline, CDR1 is SGHTA, CDR2 FQGNSA. The ends lost 4 bases at V and 3 bases at J; junction bases unmatched: 3. The CDR3: CASSWGQGNYEQYF. In nucleotides, the CDR3 is TGTGCCAGCAGCTGGGGACAGGGGAACTACGAGCAGTACTTC.

The chain combines TRBV16 with TRBJ2-7, with D perhaps matching TRBD1 or TRBD2 (5 bases each). Germline-derived CDR1 and CDR2 are KGHSY and FQNENV. This CDR3 contains 14 residues. The V end was cut by 3 bases, the J end by 6 bases, with 15 bases between. The CDR3 nucleotides are TGTGCCAGCAGCCAGGCGGTAGAGGGACGCGAGCAGTACTTC. The encoded protein is CASSQAVEGREQYF.

CDR3 region: CASSYRPGTSGGAYEQYF. The CDR3 coding sequence is TGTGCCAGCAGTTACCGTCCCGGGACTAGCGGGGGAGCCTACGAGCAGTACTTC. This chain uses TRBV6-2 or TRBV6-3 with TRBJ2-7; the match to TRBD2 covers 14 bases. Looked up from germline, CDR1 is MNHEY and CDR2 is SVGEGT. This CDR3 contains 18 residues. Trimming took 2 bases from V and 2 from J; bases not matched to a gene: 8.

The chain recombines TRBV7-7 with TRBJ1-5; D unresolved. V was shortened by 5 bases and J by 6 bases, with 14 bases between the two germline ends. The length of the CDR3 is 14 residues. CDR1 and CDR2 from the germline V gene are SSHAT and FNYEAQ (reference sequence). DNA for the CDR3: TGTGCCAGCAGCAATGCCCTAAAGTGTCAGCCCCAGCATTTT. This encodes CASSNALKCQPQHF.

The chain links TRBV7-2 to TRBJ1-5, with D uncertain. The CDR3 consists of 12 residues. Trimming stripped 9 bases from V and 2 bases from J, with 8 bases between. Germline CDR1 reads SGHTA; CDR2 reads FQGNSA. CDR3 in DNA: TGTGCCAGTTCCCCCGGCAATCAGCCCCAGCATTTT. Residues: CASSPGNQPQHF.